This TCR beta chain emerged from a study of blood T cell repertoires in COVID-19. About the study: Researchers got acute and convalescent COVID-19 samples from the United States, Italy and Spain. Nucleic acid was either cDNA or gDNA, and it came from T cells, B-cell-depleted T cells, or PBMCs.

Under the authors' procedure: Reference gene primer amplification yielded estimated nucleated cell counts. Assay used: immunoSEQ multiplex PCR; TCRdb lists only in-frame clones, some missing. V, J and clone size were drawn from that table, and D and trimming were deduced from the DNA. Here the sample spans under 55,000 clones, roughly nine tenths being singletons. Concerning this clone: Other DNA variants within this sample encode the same CDR3.

The CDR3 runs 14 residues. CDR1 and CDR2 (germline): LNHDA, SQIVND (reference sequence). Trimming removed 5 bases from V and 5 bases from J, with 15 bases in between. This chain connects TRBV19 to TRBJ1-2, with D unclear. The sample was peripheral blood. The receptor comes from a human donor in a cohort sampled during active COVID-19. CDR3 sequence: CASSSLHGSYGYTF. In DNA, the CDR3 is TGTGCCAGTAGTTCTCTACACGGGAGTTATGGCTACACCTTC.